A single sample is the source of the 2 T cell receptor beta chains below, sequenced in a study of T cell responses to AZD1222 COVID-19 vaccine. Assay used: immunoSEQ multiplex PCR; TCRdb lists only in-frame clones, some missing. This sample has 67,000 or so clones, with roughly 89% found just once. This specimen consisted of peripheral blood, obtained on day 0 of AZD1222 vaccination. These receptor sequences come from an adult in good health.

The rearrangement links TRBV21-1 to TRBJ2-7; TRBD1 was called by the table and not checked on the DNA. TRBV21-1 is tagged as a pseudogene. The CDR3 is 15 amino acids. The DNA for the CDR3 is TGTGCCAGCAGCAAAGATCGCGACATTATCTACGAGCAGTACTTC. Translating gives CASSKDRDIIYEQYF.

The V call is TRBV21-1, the J call TRBJ1-3; TRBD1, the table's D call, lacks a check against the DNA. TRBV21-1 is a documented pseudogene. There are 13 residues in the CDR3. DNA for the CDR3: TGTGCCAGGAGGACAGGGGATAGAAACACCATATATTTT. Its translation: CARRTGDRNTIYF.